Listed here is a single TCR beta chain. The antigen is not known. The source of the sample is a study of cytomegalovirus exposure and HLA in healthy donors. Some clones are missing from TCRdb's copy, which holds only in-frame ones; the method was immunoSEQ multiplex PCR. The table includes some 170,000 clones, around 85% detected once. General observations from the study: Usually a TCR sequence was rare, but some public TCRs were found in many donors. In the 120 validation repertoires, just under 95% of cluster scores exceeded 0, per a later analysis. Among TCR beta chains, those listed as cytomegalovirus-associated numbered under 200. High specificity and sensitivity for cytomegalovirus status were reported for the classifier.

V lost 2 bases and J lost 2, with 13 bases in between. Per germline, CDR1 KGHSY and CDR2 FQNENV. This CDR3 has 16 amino acids. Sequenced input: PBMCs. The V and J genes are TRBV16 and TRBJ1-5; D possibly corresponds to TRBD1 (5 bases). This sequence was found in a man under 40 in good health and CMV-seropositive. The CDR3 DNA is TGTGCCAGCAGCCAAGGGTTCACAGGAGGCAATCAGCCCCAGCATTTT. It codes for CASSQGFTGGNQPQHF.